A single sample is the source of the 30 T cell receptor beta chains below, sequenced in a study of shared T cell receptors in the human thymus. This table comes from immunoSEQ multiplex PCR, and its TCRdb copy is limited to in-frame clones, with some not included. In the table there are roughly 710,000 clones, approximately 83% of which are singletons. This sample also belongs to another study, concerning human thymus T cells.

The specimen was thymocytes. These TCRs come from a girl under three years old with a congenital heart defect.

Only one count was recorded for this clone. The chain is built from TRBV28 and TRBJ2-2, with TRBD1 identical over 12 bases. This CDR3 spans 17 amino acids. Germline V gives CDR1 MDHEN, CDR2 SYDVKM. The V gene end was trimmed by 6 bases and the J gene end by 3 bases; junction bases not matched to a gene: 8. The CDR3 loop reads CASRPGTGGAYTGELFF. As DNA, the CDR3 is TGTGCCAGCAGACCCGGGACAGGGGGCGCTTACACCGGGGAGCTGTTTTTT.

The chain employs TRBV27 and TRBJ2-5, with TRBD2 as a possible D gene (6 bases). CDR3 length: 14 amino acids. V was clipped by 6 bases and J by 0 bases, with 11 bases between them. Germline CDR1 reads MNHEY; CDR2 reads SMNVEV (reference sequence). This CDR3 is CASSGAGYQETQYF. The CDR3 DNA reads as TGTGCCAGCAGCGGGGCGGGGTACCAAGAGACCCAGTACTTC.

The V gene is TRBV19, the J gene TRBJ2-7; TRBD1 matches at 9 bases. Germline V lookup: CDR1 LNHDA, CDR2 SQIVND (reference sequence). V lost 9 bases and J lost 5; bases outside the gene matches: 8. This CDR3 is built from 13 residues. The CDR3 protein is CARPGQGTNEQYF. CDR3 nucleotides: TGTGCCAGACCGGGACAGGGTACAAACGAGCAGTACTTC.

CDR3 nucleotide sequence: TGTGCCAGCAGTCTCGGGACTAGCGGGGGGGCGAGACAGCAGTACTTC. It codes for CASSLGTSGGARQQYF. This chain uses TRBV27 with TRBJ2-7, with 16 bases that match TRBD2. The CDR3 runs to 16 residues. J lost 8 bases, V lost 5 bases, and 9 bases had no gene match. Germline assignment: CDR1 MNHEY and CDR2 SMNVEV (reference sequence).

The rearrangement uses TRBV5-6 and TRBJ1-5, with no clear D. V lost 0 bases, J lost 4 bases, and 17 bases lay in between. CDR1 is SGHDT and CDR2 is YYEEEE in the germline V gene. The CDR3 consists of 17 residues. The CDR3 region is CASSLAPWRAPNQPQHF. CDR3 nucleotides: TGTGCCAGCAGCTTGGCCCCCTGGAGGGCCCCAAATCAGCCCCAGCATTTT. Filled out from reference TRBV5-6 and TRBJ1-5, the complete variable domain reads DAGVTQSPTHLIKTRGQQVTLRCSPKSGHDTVSWYQQALGQGPQFIFQYYEEEERQRGNFPDRFSGHQFPNYSSELNVNALLLGDSALYLCASSLAPWRAPNQPQHFGDGTRLSIL.

The V and J genes are TRBV27 and TRBJ1-2, with D perhaps TRBD1 (6 bases). In germline, CDR1 is MNHEY, CDR2 SMNVEV (reference sequence). The CDR3 is 13 residues long. V was clipped by 5 bases and J by 5 bases, with 12 bases between them. CDR3 nucleotide sequence: TGTGCCAGCAGTCAAGGGGGGGCATATGGCTACACCTTC. This codes for CASSQGGAYGYTF.

V usage is TRBV14 and J usage is TRBJ1-2; D is undetermined. The CDR3 runs to 19 residues. Trimming took 3 bases from V and 4 from J, leaving 27 bases between them. CDR1 is SGHDN and CDR2 is FVKESK in the germline V gene. The CDR3 spells CASSHRHGRASPRAYGYTF. The DNA for the CDR3 is TGTGCCAGCAGCCACCGCCATGGGAGGGCTTCCCCACGGGCCTATGGCTACACCTTC.

The V and J genes are TRBV28 and TRBJ1-1; D remains ambiguous. The CDR3 totals 17 residues. Germline V gives CDR1 MDHEN, CDR2 SYDVKM. V shed 6 bases and J shed 1 base, with 21 bases lying between them. The CDR3 region has the DNA TGTGCCAGCAGGGCGCTGACACGGATCCCGAGGAACACTGAAGCTTTCTTT. This translates into CASRALTRIPRNTEAFF.

In its sample, this clone was seen once. The chain uses TRBV4-1 and TRBJ2-5; 10 nucleotides line up with TRBD2. Germline V lookup: CDR1 MGHRA, CDR2 YSYEKL. The CDR3 has 20 residues. V lost 0 bases, J lost 2 bases, and 15 bases stayed unmatched. CDR3 bases: TGCGCCAGCAGCCAAGATGGAGGTAGCGGGGGGTCCACCACGCAAGAGACCCAGTACTTC. Translation: CASSQDGGSGGSTTQETQYF.

The chain has TRBV6-5 and TRBJ1-2; tentatively, D is TRBD1 (5 bases). The germline V gene encodes CDR1 MNHEY and CDR2 SVGAGI. The CDR3 sequence is 15 residues long. V was cut by 6 bases and J by 6 bases, with 20 bases left in between. The CDR3 reads CASSGTGRWGDGYTF. CDR3 sequence (DNA): TGTGCCAGCAGCGGGACCGGTCGGTGGGGGGATGGCTACACCTTC.

The chain has TRBV28 and TRBJ2-5; possible D gene TRBD1, 6 bases. CDR1 and CDR2 from the germline V gene are MDHEN and SYDVKM. The length of the CDR3 is 13 residues. Trimming shortened V by 5 bases and J by 5 bases, and 12 bases separated the two germline ends. CDR3 protein: CASSVQGFETQYF. CDR3 nucleotides: TGTGCCAGCAGTGTACAGGGTTTTGAGACCCAGTACTTC. The full variable domain, with the rest looked up from reference TRBV28 and TRBJ2-5, is DVKVTQSSRYLVKRTGEKVFLECVQDMDHENMFWYRQDPGLGLRLIYFSYDVKMKEKGDIPEGYSVSREKKERFSLILESASTNQTSMYLCASSVQGFETQYFGPGTRLLVL.

The V call is TRBV5-1, the J call TRBJ1-1; D is unresolved. The V end lost 1 base, the J end lost 7 bases, and 23 bases lay between the germline ends. Germline assignment: CDR1 SGHRS and CDR2 YFSETQ. CDR3 length: 17 amino acids. In nucleotides, the CDR3 is TGCGCCAGCAGCTTGTACCTTCCCAGCCGCCCGGGAGGTGAAGCTTTCTTT. Translation: CASSLYLPSRPGGEAFF.

J is TRBJ2-2 and V is TRBV7-9; D remains unclear. This CDR3 spans 15 amino acids. Germline V lookup: CDR1 SEHNR, CDR2 FQNEAQ (reference sequence). Trimming pared 2 bases from V and 0 bases from J, leaving 7 bases between. The CDR3 sequence: CASSLQVSNTGELFF. CDR3 nucleotide sequence: TGTGCCAGCAGCTTACAGGTTTCGAACACCGGGGAGCTGTTTTTT.

This chain links TRBV4-1 with TRBJ1-2, with 7 bases lining up with TRBD1. The V gene's germline CDR1 is MGHRA and CDR2 YSYEKL. Trimming removed 0 bases from V and 3 bases from J; junction bases left unmatched: 4. The CDR3 contains 15 residues. Written as DNA, the CDR3 is TGCGCCAGCAGCCAAGATGGACAGGTCCACTATGGCTACACCTTC. Protein: CASSQDGQVHYGYTF.

The genes are TRBV5-1 and TRBJ2-3; 11 bases are shared with TRBD2. Germline values: CDR1 SGHRS, CDR2 YFSETQ. Losses at the gene ends were 3 bases for V and 6 bases for J; bases not matched to a gene: 33. The CDR3 totals 24 residues. DNA of the CDR3: TGCGCCAGCAGCTGGGGGACCCCAAAAACCCAGACAACGACTAGCGGGGCACCGACCGATACGCAGTATTTT. Encoded protein: CASSWGTPKTQTTTSGAPTDTQYF. Using reference TRBV5-1 and TRBJ2-3 for the parts outside the CDR3, the full variable domain is KAGVTQTPRYLIKTRGQQVTLSCSPISGHRSVSWYQQTPGQGLQFLFEYFSETQRNKGNFPGRFSGRQFSNSRSEMNVSTLELGDSALYLCASSWGTPKTQTTTSGAPTDTQYFGPGTRLTVL.

This sequence joins TRBV11-2 and TRBJ2-3, with 9 nucleotides matching TRBD1. The CDR3 runs 16 residues. V shed 5 bases, J shed 0 bases, and the junction held 6 bases outside the gene matches. Per the germline V gene, CDR1 is SGHAT and CDR2 is FQNNGV. In DNA form, the CDR3 reads TGTGCCAGCAGCGCCGGACAGGGGAGAAGCACAGATACGCAGTATTTT. It yields the protein CASSAGQGRSTDTQYF. Complete variable domain (other parts from reference TRBV11-2 and TRBJ2-3): EAGVAQSPRYKIIEKRQSVAFWCNPISGHATLYWYQQILGQGPKLLIQFQNNGVVDDSQLPKDRFSAERLKGVDSTLKIQPAKLEDSAVYLCASSAGQGRSTDTQYFGPGTRLTVL.

Note on this clone: A read error may produce the germline difference seen at one junction end. The genes are TRBV7-7 and TRBJ2-5, with D perhaps matching TRBD2 (5 bases). CDR3 size: 14 residues. Germline CDR1 reads SSHAT; CDR2 reads FNYEAQ (reference sequence). In nucleotides, the CDR3 is TGTGCTAGCAGCTTTACGGGGATTGGGGAGACCCAGTACTTC. Protein: CASSFTGIGETQYF.

The chain couples TRBV28 to TRBJ2-3, with 10 positions matching TRBD2. CDR3 length: 18 amino acids. With V trimmed by 4 bases and J by 1 base, 11 bases remained unmatched. Germline loops: CDR1 MDHEN, CDR2 SYDVKM. CDR3 nucleotides: TGTGCCAGCAGTTCCCAAGCGGGGGGGCCTCCGGGCACAGATACGCAGTATTTT. It encodes CASSSQAGGPPGTDTQYF. Drawing the rest from reference TRBV28 and TRBJ2-3, the complete variable domain is DVKVTQSSRYLVKRTGEKVFLECVQDMDHENMFWYRQDPGLGLRLIYFSYDVKMKEKGDIPEGYSVSREKKERFSLILESASTNQTSMYLCASSSQAGGPPGTDTQYFGPGTRLTVL.

This chain connects TRBV2 to TRBJ1-5; TRBD1 might be the D (5 bases). CDR3 length: 13 residues. CDR1 and CDR2 (germline): SNHLY, FYNNEI. V gave up 6 bases and J gave up 5 bases, with 11 bases separating them. CDR3 nucleotide sequence: TGTGCCAGCAGGGGGAGGGGCTATCAGCCCCAGCATTTT. It encodes CASRGRGYQPQHF.

The chain employs TRBV5-8 and TRBJ1-6; D perhaps matches TRBD1 (5 bases). V was cut by 6 bases and J by 11 bases, with 21 bases left in between. The CDR3 length is 15 residues. Germline V gene lookup returns CDR1 SGHTS and CDR2 YDEGEE. The DNA for the CDR3 is TGTGCCAGCACCACTGTCGACAGCCCACAGGCACCCCTCCACTTT. Encoded protein: CASTTVDSPQAPLHF.

The chain combines TRBV5-1 with TRBJ1-1; D call uncertain. Trimming took off 0 bases at V and 5 bases at J, with 5 bases between the two ends. Germline values: CDR1 SGHRS, CDR2 YFSETQ. This CDR3 has 12 amino acids. The CDR3 region is CASSLEQTEAFF. CDR3 in DNA: TGCGCCAGCAGCTTGGAGCAAACTGAAGCTTTCTTT.

The chain has TRBV6-6 and TRBJ2-5; TRBD1 might be the D (6 bases). The DNA end lines up better with TRBJ2-7; the J call may be wrong. CDR1 is MNHNY, CDR2 SVGAGI, per germline (reference sequence). This CDR3 region has 13 residues. In DNA form, the CDR3 reads TGTGCCAGCAGCCTGACAGGTTCCTACGAGCAGTACTTC. It yields the protein CASSLTGSYEQYF.

J is TRBJ2-1 and V is TRBV4-2, with D perhaps matching TRBD2 (6 bases). Germline V gene lookup returns CDR1 LGHNA and CDR2 YNFKEQ. V shed 4 bases and J shed 5 bases, with 24 bases lying between them. There are 18 residues in the CDR3. CDR3 in amino acids: CASSPFIRTTPRDNEQFF. The CDR3, as DNA: TGTGCCAGCAGCCCTTTCATCCGGACTACCCCTCGGGACAATGAGCAGTTCTTC.

This sequence joins TRBV7-9 and TRBJ1-1; D uncertain. The CDR3 contains 17 residues. Trimming pared 3 bases from V and 0 bases from J, leaving 17 bases between. Germline V gene sequence: CDR1 SEHNR, CDR2 FQNEAQ (reference sequence). The chain's CDR3 is CASSLFWGAPMNTEAFF. As DNA, the CDR3 is TGTGCCAGCAGCTTGTTTTGGGGAGCCCCAATGAACACTGAAGCTTTCTTT.

The gene calls are TRBV7-2 and TRBJ1-1; D may be TRBD1 (5 bases). V was shortened by 5 bases and J by 4 bases, with 17 bases between the two germline ends. CDR1 and CDR2 from the germline V gene are SGHTA and FQGNSA. This CDR3 is built from 15 residues. CDR3: CASSTYGGDGTEAFF. DNA of the CDR3: TGTGCCAGCAGCACATACGGGGGAGACGGCACTGAAGCTTTCTTT.

The rearrangement links TRBV28 to TRBJ2-1, with 8 bases fitting TRBD1. The trim removed 6 bases at V and 7 bases at J, leaving 14 bases unmatched. The germline CDR1 and CDR2 sequences are MDHEN and SYDVKM. The length of the CDR3 is 16 residues. The CDR3 loop reads CASSLLRGRYWNEQFF. Written as DNA, the CDR3 is TGTGCCAGCAGCTTACTCAGGGGGCGGTATTGGAATGAGCAGTTCTTC. The full variable domain, with the rest looked up from reference TRBV28 and TRBJ2-1, is DVKVTQSSRYLVKRTGEKVFLECVQDMDHENMFWYRQDPGLGLRLIYFSYDVKMKEKGDIPEGYSVSREKKERFSLILESASTNQTSMYLCASSLLRGRYWNEQFFGPGTRLTVL.

The V call is TRBV2, the J call TRBJ1-1; D is unresolved. The length of the CDR3 is 13 residues. V lost 1 base and J 7 bases, leaving 10 bases between the germline ends. Germline-derived CDR1 and CDR2 are SNHLY and FYNNEI. The CDR3 DNA sequence: TGTGCCAGCAGTGAAGGGAGGGCAGATGAAGCTTTCTTT. This encodes CASSEGRADEAFF.

V gene TRBV27 combines with J gene TRBJ2-3, with 7 bases lining up with TRBD2. The CDR3 is 13 amino acids. Trimming took 11 bases from V and 2 from J; bases not matched to a gene: 7. Germline V lookup: CDR1 MNHEY, CDR2 SMNVEV (reference sequence). The CDR3 bases are TGTGCCGCGGGAGCGTGGCCCACAGATACGCAGTATTTT. This translates into CAAGAWPTDTQYF.

V is TRBV9 and J is TRBJ2-7, with D perhaps matching TRBD2 (6 bases). The V gene's germline CDR1 is SGDLS and CDR2 YYNGEE. The CDR3 covers 16 residues. Trimming took off 0 bases at V and 4 bases at J, with 17 bases between the two ends. CDR3 in amino acids: CASSVGVGGGRYEQYF. The CDR3, as DNA: TGTGCCAGCAGCGTAGGGGTTGGGGGAGGTAGGTACGAGCAGTACTTC.

The V gene is TRBV6-6, the J gene TRBJ1-1; 7 nucleotides agree with TRBD1. The ends lost 2 bases at V and 10 bases at J; junction bases unmatched: 13. Germline values: CDR1 MNHNY, CDR2 SVGAGI (reference sequence). The CDR3 runs 15 residues. CDR3 loop: CASSYETTGQDRAFF. The CDR3 DNA sequence: TGTGCCAGCAGTTACGAAACCACCGGACAGGATAGAGCTTTCTTT.